Sequencing of this TCR beta chain was carried out in a study of shared clonotypes between healthy human individuals. Study as a whole: Each donor's CD8 memory used one plate, CD8 naive two, each CD4 subset three.

A remark on this clone: Its antigen is not identified.

As defined, naive CD8 cells were CD45RO-negative and positively selected for CCR7, with terminally differentiated effector memory CD45RA+ cells excluded. CDR3 size: 15 residues. Trimming at V came to 4 bases and at J to 7 bases, leaving 8 bases not matched to a gene. Germline V gene sequence: CDR1 SGDLS, CDR2 YYNGEE. In the original processing: Filtering of immunoSEQ junctional sequences could not match full-length read filtering. TCRdb keeps only in-frame clones here, not all; method: immunoSEQ multiplex PCR. V and J calls and clone size are given by that table; D and trimming were obtained from the DNA. Of fewer than 1 million clones listed, 90% to 98% are singletons. The study's findings and limits: What limited the represented genetic and exposure-history diversity was the small number of donors.

The clonotype was recovered from a man aged 25-40 years in good health. Source material: naive CD8+ T cells sorted from blood. The J gene is TRBJ2-1, the V gene TRBV9; 10 bases fit TRBD2. The chain's CDR3 is CASSPLAGEGNEQFF. The DNA for the CDR3 is TGTGCCAGCAGCCCCCTAGCGGGAGAGGGGAATGAGCAGTTCTTC.